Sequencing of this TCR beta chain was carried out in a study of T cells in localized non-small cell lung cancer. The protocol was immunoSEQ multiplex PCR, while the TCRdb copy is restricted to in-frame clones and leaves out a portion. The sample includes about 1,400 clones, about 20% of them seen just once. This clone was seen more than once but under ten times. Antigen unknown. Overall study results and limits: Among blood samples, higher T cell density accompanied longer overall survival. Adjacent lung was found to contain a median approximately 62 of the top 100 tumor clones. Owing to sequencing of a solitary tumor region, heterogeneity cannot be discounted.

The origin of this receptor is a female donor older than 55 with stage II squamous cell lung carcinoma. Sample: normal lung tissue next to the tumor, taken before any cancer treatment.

In DNA form, the CDR3 reads TGTGCCAGCAGTGAGCGGGGGGACTTCACAGATACGCAGTATTTT. Encoded protein: CASSERGDFTDTQYF. The chain recombines TRBV6-8 with TRBJ2-3, with 9 positions matching TRBD2. In germline, CDR1 is MNHGY, CDR2 SAAAGT. V lost 5 bases, J lost 2 bases, and 5 bases stayed unmatched. The CDR3 length is 15 residues.